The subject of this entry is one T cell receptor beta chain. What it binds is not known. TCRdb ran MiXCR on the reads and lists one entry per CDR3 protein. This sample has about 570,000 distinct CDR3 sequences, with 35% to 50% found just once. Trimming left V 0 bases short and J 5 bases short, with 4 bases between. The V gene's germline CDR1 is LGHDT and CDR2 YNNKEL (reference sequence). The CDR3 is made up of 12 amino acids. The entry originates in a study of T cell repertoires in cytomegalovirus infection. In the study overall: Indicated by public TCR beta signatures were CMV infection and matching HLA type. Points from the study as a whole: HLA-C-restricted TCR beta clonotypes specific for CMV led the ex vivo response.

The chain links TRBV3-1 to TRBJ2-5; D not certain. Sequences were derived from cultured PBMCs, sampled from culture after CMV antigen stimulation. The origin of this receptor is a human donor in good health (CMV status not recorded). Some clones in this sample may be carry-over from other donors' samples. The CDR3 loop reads CASSQEWETQYF. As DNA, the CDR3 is TGTGCCAGCAGCCAAGAATGGGAGACCCAGTACTTC.